These T cell receptor beta chains were read from a single sample in a study of cytomegalovirus exposure and HLA in healthy donors. Only in-frame clones appear in the TCRdb table, and some are missing; sequencing was by immunoSEQ multiplex PCR. The sample contains 170,000 or so clones, over 75% of which appear only once. The material sequenced was PBMCs. All receptors come from a woman aged 45 to 65 in good health and CMV-seronegative. Both conserved end residues are part of each CDR3. The D gene is left open where the match is weak. Some rows mark clone size as missing; the rest say once, few, many or name a class of expanded clone.

CDR3aa | CDR3nt | j_gene | d_gene | abundance | v_gene
CASSPWGGDRVSDTQYF | TGTGCCAGCAGCCCCTGGGGCGGGGACAGGGTTTCAGATACGCAGTATTTT | TRBJ2-3 | TRBD1 | once | TRBV7-9
CASSNLPPPRGEDYGYTF | TGTGCCAGCAGCAATCTCCCTCCACCCCGGGGGGAGGACTATGGCTACACCTTC | TRBJ1-2 | - | - | TRBV21-1
CASSLGQGVQGEQFF | TGCGCCAGCAGCTTGGGACAGGGGGTTCAAGGTGAGCAGTTCTTC | TRBJ2-1 | TRBD1 | - | TRBV5-1
CASSLALVGDGVGNTIYF | TGTGCCAGCAGCTTAGCGCTCGTGGGCGACGGGGTCGGAAACACCATATATTTT | TRBJ1-3 | - | - | TRBV7-8
CASSVRTNTGELFF | TGTGCCAGCAGCGTCCGTACGAACACCGGGGAGCTGTTTTTT | TRBJ2-2 | - | - | TRBV9
CSARTENTEAFF | TGCAGCGCTCGGACAGAGAACACTGAAGCTTTCTTT | TRBJ1-1 | - | - | TRBV29-1
CASSPGQGAGLPQHF | TGTGCCAGCAGTCCGGGACAGGGAGCCGGGTTGCCCCAGCATTTT | TRBJ1-5 | TRBD1 | - | TRBV27
CASNFGGGTEAFF | TGTGCCAGCAATTTCGGGGGGGGAACTGAAGCTTTCTTT | TRBJ1-1 | - | few | TRBV25-1
CASSRGGGGHNEQFF | TGTGCCAGCAGCCGGGGTGGGGGGGGGCACAATGAGCAGTTCTTC | TRBJ2-1 | - | - | TRBV5-4
CALSRTSGQYNEQFF | TGTGCCTTGTCAAGGACTAGCGGGCAGTACAATGAGCAGTTCTTC | TRBJ2-1 | TRBD2 | - | TRBV30
CASSLSQGDSPLFF | TGTGCCAGCAGCTTATCTCAGGGGGATTCCCCGCTGTTTTTT | TRBJ1-4 | TRBD1 | once | TRBV7-9
CASSGAEAETQYF | TGTGCCAGCAGCGGAGCGGAGGCAGAGACCCAGTACTTC | TRBJ2-5 | - | - | TRBV9
CASSPVWSTYEQYF | TGTGCCAGCAGCCCAGTGTGGTCCACCTACGAGCAGTACTTC | TRBJ2-7 | - | - | TRBV7-2
CATSTPGAGGYTF | TGTGCCACCAGCACCCCAGGGGCCGGGGGCTACACCTTC | TRBJ1-2 | - | - | TRBV15
CASSFGGVGAFF | TGTGCCAGCAGCTTCGGGGGGGTGGGAGCTTTCTTT | TRBJ1-1 | - | - | TRBV11-2
CASSSQGVNTEAFF | TGCGCCAGCAGCTCTCAGGGGGTAAACACTGAAGCTTTCTTT | TRBJ1-1 | TRBD1 | - | TRBV5-1